This TCR beta chain stems from a study of OX40 agonist ivuxolimab in advanced cancers. The wider study: Averaging 60 years in age, with a range of roughly 23 to 85, the cohort was about 86% male.

People who had autoimmune disease history or systemic immunosuppression were excluded. General study points: Average numbers of expanded clones were greater in CD8+ T cells than in CD4+. Normalized T-cell clonal expansion was also low in some nonresponders.

The CDR3 contains 15 residues. Germline CDR1 is LNHNV and CDR2 is YYDKDF (reference sequence). V was pared by 3 bases and J by 0 bases, with 12 bases between. Notes on this clone: The antigen is not known.

This table comes from immunoSEQ multiplex PCR, and its TCRdb copy is limited to in-frame clones, with some not included. This table holds nearly 80,000 clones, more than 80% found once. This specimen was CD4+ or CD8+ T cells sorted from blood, taken in a trial of the OX40 agonist ivuxolimab. The receptor was isolated from an adult with an advanced solid tumor such as melanoma, head and neck, liver or kidney cancer. J is TRBJ2-7 and V is TRBV15; the D is unclear. The CDR3, as DNA: TGTGCCACCAGCAGCGGTCTTTTAGACTCCTACGAGCAGTACTTC. This codes for CATSSGLLDSYEQYF. Filled out from reference TRBV15 and TRBJ2-7, the complete variable domain reads DAMVIQNPRYQVTQFGKPVTLSCSQTLNHNVMYWYQQKSSQAPKLLFHYYDKDFNNEADTPDNFQSRRPNTSFCFLDIRSPGLGDTAMYLCATSSGLLDSYEQYFGPGTRLTVT.